This T cell receptor beta chain is from a study of vaccination and CD4 T cells after COVID-19. On this clonotype: The antigen is unknown.

V lost 1 base and J lost 2; bases outside the gene matches: 13. From germline, CDR1 is DFQATT and CDR2 SNEGSKA (reference sequence). This CDR3 comprises 17 residues. Treatment noted: roughly 10-day PBMC culture with coronavirus spike peptide pools or control peptides (ViraFEST assay). The assay that was used to sequence DNA from cultured CD4+ T cells was the Oncomine TCR Beta short-read assay. Each CDR3 protein is one row after TCRdb ran MiXCR on the PCR reads. The table lists about 19,000 distinct CDR3 sequences, 51% of them singletons. The clonotype originates from a human donor who had recovered from COVID-19. The material sequenced was CD4+ T cells from blood, cultured in vitro, taken before SARS-CoV-2 vaccination. The chain uses TRBV20-1 and TRBJ2-7, with 8 positions matching TRBD2. The CDR3 DNA reads TGCAGTGCTAGAGTTTCCATCCATAGCGGGGCAACCTACGAGCAGTACTTC. Translation gives CSARVSIHSGATYEQYF.